The 29 T cell receptor beta chains presented below share a single source sample, sequenced in a study of blood T cell repertoires in COVID-19. Here immunoSEQ multiplex PCR was the method, and the copy in TCRdb shows in-frame clones only, minus some. The sample holds about 120,000 clones, around 85% seen once. The specimen was peripheral blood. These receptor sequences come from a woman aged 55-70 years with COVID-19, enrolled during active disease.

J is TRBJ2-5 and V is TRBV3-1 (or the pseudogene TRBV3-2), with 15 bases that match TRBD2. The junction had 6 bases not matched to a gene; V was cut back by 0 bases and J by 4 bases. Germline V gene sequence: CDR1 LGHDT, CDR2 YNNKEL (reference sequence). This CDR3 is 18 amino acids long. The CDR3 DNA sequence: TGTGCCAGCAGCCAAGATGGGACTAGCGGGGGGCGAGGAGAGACCCAGTACTTC. Translated: CASSQDGTSGGRGETQYF.

This clone was recorded once. The chain joins TRBV6-4 to TRBJ2-1; possible D gene TRBD2, 5 bases. Germline V gives CDR1 MRHNA, CDR2 SNTAGT. The V gene lost 6 bases and the J gene lost 4 bases, with 13 bases spanning the gap. The CDR3 contains 14 residues. The CDR3 here is CASRLEDGYNEQFF. The CDR3 nucleotides read TGTGCCAGCAGACTGGAGGACGGATACAATGAGCAGTTCTTC.

This rearrangement joins TRBV24-1 to TRBJ2-1, with TRBD2 matching over 14 bases. After removal of 2 bases from V and 5 bases from J, the junction contained 7 bases not matched to a gene. Per the germline V gene, CDR1 is KGHDR and CDR2 is SFDVKD. The CDR3 consists of 18 residues. The CDR3 is CATSDSIRLAGGHNEQFF. CDR3 in DNA: TGTGCCACCAGTGATTCCATCAGACTAGCGGGGGGGCACAATGAGCAGTTCTTC.

The chain employs TRBV18 and TRBJ1-1; the D is unclear. CDR3 size: 12 residues. Germline V gives CDR1 KGHSH, CDR2 LQKENI. Trimming took off 3 bases at V and 1 base at J, with 3 bases between the two ends. The CDR3 bases are TGTGCCAGCTCACCCCAGAACACTGAAGCTTTCTTT. Translation: CASSPQNTEAFF.

The chain combines TRBV5-4 with TRBJ1-1; D is ambiguous. Germline CDR1 and CDR2: SGHNT and YYREEE (reference sequence). There are 13 residues in the CDR3. Trimming removed 5 bases from V and 2 bases from J, with 10 bases in between. The CDR3 sequence: CASRPEINTEAFF. In nucleotides, the CDR3 is TGTGCCAGCAGGCCCGAGATAAACACTGAAGCTTTCTTT.

This chain uses TRBV27 with TRBJ1-1; D unclear. The CDR3 contains 13 residues. Germline V gene lookup returns CDR1 MNHEY and CDR2 SMNVEV (reference sequence). Trimming took off 3 bases at V and 5 bases at J, with 10 bases between the two ends. In DNA, the CDR3 is TGTGCCAGCAGTTTGGAAGGGAGAACTGAAGCTTTCTTT. It codes for CASSLEGRTEAFF.

V and J are TRBV4-1 and TRBJ2-3, with 9 bases identical to TRBD2. This CDR3 contains 15 residues. Unmatched junction bases numbered 7, after V lost 7 bases and J lost 2 bases. Germline CDR1 and CDR2: MGHRA and YSYEKL. The CDR3 DNA reads as TGCGCCAGCATGCGGGCGGGGGGGAACACAGATACGCAGTATTTT. This sequence encodes CASMRAGGNTDTQYF.

The chain is built from TRBV18 and TRBJ1-3; TRBD1 matches 8 bases. V shed 6 bases, J shed 1 base, and the junction held 8 bases outside the gene matches. The CDR3 loop spans 16 amino acids. Germline lookup yields CDR1 KGHSH and CDR2 LQKENI. The CDR3 DNA reads as TGTGCCAGCTCCTCCGGACAGGGAGGATCTGGAAACACCATATATTTT. As protein: CASSSGQGGSGNTIYF.

This rearrangement joins TRBV6-1 to TRBJ1-1; possibly TRBD1 for D (5 bases). The CDR3 spans 14 residues. V shed 4 bases and J shed 5 bases, with 14 bases lying between them. CDR1 and CDR2 (germline): MNHNS, SASEGT. The CDR3 region is CASSGAVRGTEAFF. The CDR3 DNA reads as TGTGCCAGCAGTGGAGCAGTAAGGGGAACTGAAGCTTTCTTT.

V gene TRBV3-1 (or the pseudogene TRBV3-2) combines with J gene TRBJ2-5; D is possibly TRBD1 (7 bases). The germline V and J ends were trimmed by 0 bases and 5 bases, with 16 bases remaining between them. CDR1 is LGHDT, CDR2 YNNKEL, per germline (reference sequence). CDR3 length: 16 amino acids. CDR3 protein: CASSQEFQGGQETQYF. The CDR3 DNA is TGTGCCAGCAGCCAAGAATTCCAGGGGGGTCAGGAGACCCAGTACTTC.

A single count supports this clone. The gene calls are TRBV9 and TRBJ1-2; 7 bases map to TRBD1. CDR3 size: 16 residues. V lost 0 bases, J lost 3 bases, and 8 bases stayed unmatched. From germline, CDR1 is SGDLS and CDR2 YYNGEE. Here the CDR3 reads CASSVDLNRGHYGYTF. The CDR3 nucleotides are TGTGCCAGCAGCGTAGATTTGAACAGGGGCCACTATGGCTACACCTTC.

This chain joins TRBV5-1 and TRBJ1-1, with no clear D. Germline V lookup: CDR1 SGHRS, CDR2 YFSETQ. Trimming took off 4 bases at V and 2 bases at J, with 9 bases between the two ends. The CDR3 contains 13 residues. The CDR3 is CASSNGVNTEAFF. The CDR3 region has the DNA TGCGCCAGCAGCAACGGGGTTAACACTGAAGCTTTCTTT. Drawing the rest from reference TRBV5-1 and TRBJ1-1, the complete variable domain is KAGVTQTPRYLIKTRGQQVTLSCSPISGHRSVSWYQQTPGQGLQFLFEYFSETQRNKGNFPGRFSGRQFSNSRSEMNVSTLELGDSALYLCASSNGVNTEAFFGQGTRLTVV.

This chain links TRBV5-5 with TRBJ2-7, with D tentatively TRBD2 (5 bases). The CDR3 contains 15 residues. V was pared by 3 bases and J by 0 bases, with 13 bases between. Germline V gene lookup returns CDR1 SGHKS and CDR2 YYEKEE (reference sequence). This chain's CDR3 is CASSWTSSSSYEQYF. In nucleotides, the CDR3 is TGTGCCAGCAGCTGGACTTCTTCGTCCTCCTACGAGCAGTACTTC. Combining the CDR3 with reference TRBV5-5 and TRBJ2-7 gives the whole variable domain DAGVTQSPTHLIKTRGQQVTLRCSPISGHKSVSWYQQVLGQGPQFIFQYYEKEERGRGNFPDRFSARQFPNYSSELNVNALLLGDSALYLCASSWTSSSSYEQYFGPGTRLTVT.

This chain links TRBV9 with TRBJ2-7; 9 positions match TRBD1. Germline V gives CDR1 SGDLS, CDR2 YYNGEE. This CDR3 region has 15 residues. The ends lost 4 bases at V and 4 bases at J; junction bases unmatched: 9. In DNA form, the CDR3 reads TGTGCCAGCAGCCCCGACAGGGGGATCGGTTACGAGCAGTACTTC. Its protein is CASSPDRGIGYEQYF. Filled out from reference TRBV9 and TRBJ2-7, the complete variable domain reads DSGVTQTPKHLITATGQRVTLRCSPRSGDLSVYWYQQSLDQGLQFLIQYYNGEERAKGNILERFSAQQFPDLHSELNLSSLELGDSALYFCASSPDRGIGYEQYFGPGTRLTVT.

The rearrangement links TRBV7-2 to TRBJ1-1, with a weak D call TRBD1 (6 bases). V lost 2 bases and J 3 bases, leaving 19 bases between the germline ends. CDR1 SGHTA and CDR2 FQGNSA come from the germline V gene. This CDR3 spans 17 amino acids. This CDR3 is CASSLLNLQGGYTEAFF. The DNA for the CDR3 is TGTGCCAGCAGCTTATTGAATTTACAGGGAGGGTACACTGAAGCTTTCTTT.

This clone was found a few times. The chain uses TRBV27 and TRBJ1-6; D is possibly TRBD1 (6 bases). Trimming left V 6 bases short and J 6 bases short, with 18 bases between. The germline V gene has CDR1 MNHEY and CDR2 SMNVEV (reference sequence). The CDR3 extends over 16 amino acids. In DNA form, the CDR3 reads TGTGCCAGCAGCGACGGACAGACCGATCTTAATTCACCCCTCCACTTT. Translating it yields CASSDGQTDLNSPLHF.

This clone was seen once. The chain couples TRBV3-1 (or the pseudogene TRBV3-2) to TRBJ2-1, with D perhaps matching TRBD2 (5 bases). The CDR3 covers 13 residues. Trimming stripped 3 bases from V and 7 bases from J, with 10 bases between. From germline, CDR1 is LGHDT and CDR2 YNNKEL (reference sequence). The CDR3 loop is CASSQYRGNEQFF. The CDR3 nucleotides read TGTGCCAGCAGCCAGTACCGGGGAAATGAGCAGTTCTTC.

The CDR3 is CASQGLYTEAFF. DNA for the CDR3: TGTGCCAGCCAGGGACTATACACTGAAGCTTTCTTT. V and J are TRBV25-1 and TRBJ1-1; D is possibly TRBD1 (5 bases). The CDR3 length is 12 residues. Per germline, CDR1 MGHDK and CDR2 SYGVNS. Trimming removed 8 bases at V and 3 bases at J, with 10 bases between.

The rearrangement joins TRBV9 to TRBJ2-3, with D unclear. The CDR3 totals 14 residues. Germline V gene sequence: CDR1 SGDLS, CDR2 YYNGEE. V lost 0 bases and J lost 4, with 9 bases in between. The CDR3 DNA reads TGTGCCAGCAGCGTAGCTGACTCCTCAGATACGCAGTATTTT. Protein sequence: CASSVADSSDTQYF.

V is TRBV12-5 and J is TRBJ2-7; unclear D gene. Germline assignment: CDR1 LGHNT and CDR2 FRNRAP. The CDR3 runs to 14 residues. V was trimmed by 7 bases and J by 2 bases, leaving 15 bases between them. The CDR3 sequence: CASADPSQAYEQYF. In nucleotides, the CDR3 is TGTGCTAGTGCCGACCCCTCCCAGGCCTACGAGCAGTACTTC.

This clone was counted a single time. V usage is TRBV20-1 and J usage is TRBJ2-3; D is perhaps TRBD2 (7 bases). Germline V CDR1 and CDR2: DFQATT, SNEGSKA (reference sequence). Deletions cut 3 bases from V and 2 bases from J, with 15 bases between. The CDR3 spans 15 residues. CDR3 sequence: CSASWPGGATDTQYF. The CDR3, as DNA: TGCAGTGCTAGTTGGCCGGGGGGCGCCACAGATACGCAGTATTTT.

In DNA, the CDR3 is TGTGCCAGCAGCAGGGGACAGAGCTATGGCTACACCTTC. Its translation is CASSRGQSYGYTF. The genes are TRBV7-2 and TRBJ1-2, with TRBD1 identical over 7 bases. In germline, CDR1 is SGHTA, CDR2 FQGNSA. Trimming took 5 bases from V and 4 from J; bases not matched to a gene: 4. This CDR3 has 13 residues.

This sequence joins TRBV4-1 and TRBJ1-2, with D perhaps matching TRBD1 (6 bases). The V end lost 1 base, the J end lost 3 bases, and 9 bases lay between the germline ends. The CDR3 has 14 residues. CDR1 is MGHRA and CDR2 is YSYEKL in the germline V gene. The CDR3 DNA sequence: TGCGCCAGCAGCCAAGGGAGGACAGACTATGGCTACACCTTC. Translating it yields CASSQGRTDYGYTF.

A single count supports this clone. The genes are TRBV6-2 or TRBV6-3 and TRBJ1-4; D might be TRBD1 (6 bases). V lost 6 bases to trimming and J lost 8 bases, with 10 bases between them. CDR1 is MNHEY, CDR2 SVGEGT, per germline. The CDR3 is 12 amino acids. The CDR3 DNA is TGTGCCAGCAGCGGACAGATAGAAAAACTGTTTTTT. Translated, it gives CASSGQIEKLFF.

The chain uses TRBV30 and TRBJ2-3; 7 bases align to TRBD2. Germline V lookup: CDR1 GTSNPN, CDR2 SVGIG (reference sequence). The CDR3 runs 15 residues. V lost 0 bases and J lost 5; bases outside the gene matches: 8. The CDR3 coding sequence is TGTGCCTGGAGTGTGGTAGCGGGCGGGGGAGATACGCAGTATTTT. Translated: CAWSVVAGGGDTQYF.

This clone has more than one count but fewer than ten. V usage is TRBV5-1 and J usage is TRBJ2-1; maybe TRBD2 (6 bases). From germline, CDR1 is SGHRS and CDR2 YFSETQ. Trimming shortened V by 3 bases and J by 10 bases, and 11 bases separated the two germline ends. The CDR3 is 12 amino acids. CDR3 in DNA: TGCGCCAGCAGCTCCGTGGGAGGCGAGCAGTTCTTC. Translating gives CASSSVGGEQFF.

The chain carries TRBV19 and TRBJ1-5, with D tentatively TRBD1 (5 bases). Germline values: CDR1 LNHDA, CDR2 SQIVND (reference sequence). Trimming left V 1 base short and J 2 bases short, with 15 bases between. The CDR3 sequence is 17 residues long. CDR3 protein: CASSIAATGGGNQPQHF. In DNA, the CDR3 is TGTGCCAGTAGTATAGCGGCCACAGGTGGGGGCAATCAGCCCCAGCATTTT.

The CDR3 sequence is CASSRGQGANYGYTF. The CDR3 region has the DNA TGTGCCAGCTCCAGAGGACAGGGAGCTAACTATGGCTACACCTTC. V usage is TRBV18 and J usage is TRBJ1-2, with 8 bases lining up with TRBD1. CDR1 is KGHSH and CDR2 is LQKENI in the germline V gene. Trimming took 6 bases from V and 0 from J; bases not matched to a gene: 6. This CDR3 spans 15 amino acids.

The chain uses TRBV6-5 and TRBJ1-1; D remains unclear. The CDR3 is made up of 15 amino acids. Germline-derived CDR1 and CDR2 are MNHEY and SVGAGI. The V and J ends lost 0 bases and 1 base respectively, with 9 bases between them. The DNA of the CDR3 is TGTGCCAGCAGTTACTCGGGCGGAGGGAACACTGAAGCTTTCTTT. This sequence encodes CASSYSGGGNTEAFF.